The present T cell receptor (beta chain) was sequenced within a study of PD-L1 blockade in urothelial cancer. Study background: When patients started atezolizumab in the mid-2010s, it was given at 1,200 mg intravenously every 3 weeks. Typically, measured as a median, blood samples had 110,000 to 150,000 T cells.

The J segment lost 4 bases and the V segment lost 11 bases, leaving 15 bases of the junction unmatched. The germline V gene encodes CDR1 MNHEY and CDR2 SVGAGI. The CDR3 loop spans 15 amino acids. Assay: immunoSEQ multiplex PCR; the TCRdb copy retains only in-frame clones and omits some. The table shows about 43,000 clones, with approximately 90% occurring only once. The material sequenced was PBMCs, taken around atezolizumab (anti-PD-L1) treatment. V gene TRBV6-5 combines with J gene TRBJ2-7; 9 bases are shared with TRBD2. This receptor was taken from a woman aged 55-69 years with urothelial cancer. In DNA, the CDR3 is TGTGCCGTACCATCTGAGGCTAGCGGGGCATACGAGCAGTACTTC. Amino acid sequence: CAVPSEASGAYEQYF.